This TCR beta chain was sequenced during a study of beta chain features in type 1 diabetes. As for the study in general: Cells sorted and examined across all samples totaled 85 million to 130 million. Study-wide findings and caveats: All four CD4+ subsets of Type 1 diabetes patients contained TCRB CDR3s that were moderately but significantly shorter.

TCRB transcripts that were expressed got sequenced, as all of the isolated RNA had been reverse transcribed. The assay was immunoSEQ multiplex PCR, and TCRdb's table has in-frame clones only and misses some. The sample includes roughly 150,000 clones, about 8.1% of them seen just once. CDR1 and CDR2 (germline): SNHLY, FYNNEI. The CDR3 has 14 amino acids. The V gene lost 7 bases and the J gene lost 4 bases, with 15 bases spanning the gap. The collection from each donor was one heparinised blood draw averaging about 116 mL. Each population that was sorted was more than 95% pure. With respect to this clone: The antigen is not known.

Sequences were obtained from central memory CD4+ T cells from blood. This TCR was recovered from a man aged 18-30 years in good health. The chain employs TRBV2 and TRBJ2-3, with a tentative D call TRBD2 (5 bases). The CDR3 sequence is CASIRTEVADTQYF. CDR3 in DNA: TGTGCCAGCATACGGACGGAGGTGGCAGATACGCAGTATTTT.